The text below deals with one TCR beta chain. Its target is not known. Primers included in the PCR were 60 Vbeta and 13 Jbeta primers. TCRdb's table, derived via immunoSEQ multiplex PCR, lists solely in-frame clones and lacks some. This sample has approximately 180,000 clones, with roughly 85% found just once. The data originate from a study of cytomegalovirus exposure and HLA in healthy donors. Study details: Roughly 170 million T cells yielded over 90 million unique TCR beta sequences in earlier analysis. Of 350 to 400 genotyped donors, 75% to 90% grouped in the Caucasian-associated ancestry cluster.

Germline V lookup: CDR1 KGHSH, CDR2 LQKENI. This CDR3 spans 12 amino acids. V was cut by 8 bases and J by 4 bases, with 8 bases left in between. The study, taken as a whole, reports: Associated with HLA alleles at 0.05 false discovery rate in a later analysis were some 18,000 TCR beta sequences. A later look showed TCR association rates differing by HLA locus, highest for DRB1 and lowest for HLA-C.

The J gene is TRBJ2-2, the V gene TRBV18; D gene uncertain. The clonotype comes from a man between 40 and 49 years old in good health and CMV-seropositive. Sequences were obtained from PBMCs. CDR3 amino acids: CASPIPTGELFF. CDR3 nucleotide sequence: TGTGCCAGCCCTATTCCCACCGGGGAGCTGTTTTTT. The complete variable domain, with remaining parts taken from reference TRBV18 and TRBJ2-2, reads NAGVMQNPRHLVRRRGQEARLRCSPMKGHSHVYWYRQLPEEGLKFMVYLQKENIIDESGMPKERFSAEFPKEGPSILRIQQVVRGDSAAYFCASPIPTGELFFGEGSRLTVL.